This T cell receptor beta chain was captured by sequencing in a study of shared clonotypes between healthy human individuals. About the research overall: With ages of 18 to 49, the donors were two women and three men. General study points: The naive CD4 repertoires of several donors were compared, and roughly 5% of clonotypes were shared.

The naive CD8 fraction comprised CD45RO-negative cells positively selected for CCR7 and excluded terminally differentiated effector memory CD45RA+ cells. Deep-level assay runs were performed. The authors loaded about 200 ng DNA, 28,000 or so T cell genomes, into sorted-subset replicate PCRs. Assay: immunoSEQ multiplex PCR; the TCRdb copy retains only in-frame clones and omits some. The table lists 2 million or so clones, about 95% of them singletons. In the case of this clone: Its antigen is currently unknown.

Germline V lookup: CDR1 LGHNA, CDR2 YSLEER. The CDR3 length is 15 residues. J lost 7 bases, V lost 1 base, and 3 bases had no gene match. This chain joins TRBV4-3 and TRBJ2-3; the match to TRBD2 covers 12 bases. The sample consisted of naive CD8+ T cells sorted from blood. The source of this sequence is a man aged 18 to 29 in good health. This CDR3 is CASSQGTSGMNTQYF. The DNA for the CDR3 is TGCGCCAGCAGCCAAGGGACTAGCGGGATGAATACGCAGTATTTT.